Presented here are 12 T cell receptor beta chains from one specimen sequenced in a study of blood T cell repertoires in COVID-19 (dated by TCRdb to the early 2020s). Library prep was done by the immunoSEQ multiplex PCR assay. This immuneACCESS table, as held by TCRdb, lists in-frame sequences with V and J called but not all clones. Of the missing ones, under half trace to an unresolved V gene in checked studies; the others have no known cause. This sample has 110,000 to 150,000 clones in its table, and 75% to 90% of those were observed once. The ten largest clonotypes hold over 2.5% of the sample. The sample taken for sequencing was peripheral blood. These TCRs come from a man in his 60s with active or convalescent COVID-19.

The chain links TRBV9 to TRBJ2-7; 7 positions agree with TRBD1. The CDR3 totals 13 residues. The V gene's germline CDR1 is SGDLS and CDR2 YYNGEE. J gave up 4 bases and V 4 bases, and 5 bases lay outside the gene matches. The CDR3 sequence: CASSPTGWYEQYF. The DNA for the CDR3 is TGTGCCAGCAGCCCGACAGGGTGGTACGAGCAGTACTTC.

A single count supports this clone. The chain combines TRBV7-2 with TRBJ2-7; no clear D. CDR1 is SGHTA and CDR2 is FQGNSA in the germline V gene. Deletions cut 0 bases from V and 2 bases from J, with 11 bases between. The CDR3 is 15 amino acids. Here the CDR3 DNA reads TGTGCCAGCAGCTTAGCGCGGCTAGAAGCCTACGAGCAGTACTTC. Translated: CASSLARLEAYEQYF.

The chain joins TRBV20-1 to TRBJ2-5; possibly TRBD1 for D (6 bases). Germline CDR1 reads DFQATT; CDR2 reads SNEGSKA (reference sequence). This CDR3 region has 11 residues. CDR3 sequence (DNA): TGCTGTGGACAGCACCAAGAGACCCAGTACTTC. Translating gives CCGQHQETQYF.

The J gene is TRBJ2-5, the V gene TRBV4-2, with 10 bases matching TRBD1. In germline, CDR1 is LGHNA, CDR2 YNFKEQ. Trimming removed 3 bases from V and 2 bases from J; junction bases left unmatched: 3. There are 15 residues in the CDR3. Here the CDR3 reads CASSQRDRGQETQYF. The CDR3 DNA reads TGTGCCAGCAGCCAGCGGGACAGGGGACAAGAGACCCAGTACTTC.

This chain joins TRBV3-1 (or the pseudogene TRBV3-2) and TRBJ1-1; the match to TRBD1 covers 7 bases. This CDR3 has 15 amino acids. V was clipped by 2 bases and J by 5 bases; unmatched bases: 8. Germline CDR1 is LGHDT and CDR2 is YNNKEL (reference sequence). The CDR3 DNA follows: TGTGCCAGCAGCCAATCGGACAGGCCGGGTACTGAAGCTTTCTTT. It yields the protein CASSQSDRPGTEAFF.

Here the CDR3 DNA reads TGTGCCAGCAGTTATGGGACAGCTAACTATGGCTACACCTTC. The encoded protein is CASSYGTANYGYTF. This rearrangement joins TRBV28 to TRBJ1-2, with 7 bases fitting TRBD1. CDR3 size: 14 residues. V lost 4 bases, J lost 0 bases, and 2 bases stayed unmatched. Germline-derived CDR1 and CDR2 are MDHEN and SYDVKM.

The rearrangement uses TRBV9 and TRBJ2-2; D may be TRBD2 (6 bases). V lost 3 bases to trimming and J lost 7 bases, with 16 bases between them. The germline CDR1 and CDR2 sequences are SGDLS and YYNGEE. The CDR3 has 15 amino acids. The chain's CDR3 is CASSDPRGAGGELFF. In DNA, the CDR3 is TGTGCCAGCAGCGACCCTCGCGGGGCTGGCGGGGAGCTGTTTTTT. The full variable domain, rest sourced from reference TRBV9 and TRBJ2-2, is DSGVTQTPKHLITATGQRVTLRCSPRSGDLSVYWYQQSLDQGLQFLIQYYNGEERAKGNILERFSAQQFPDLHSELNLSSLELGDSALYFCASSDPRGAGGELFFGEGSRLTVL.

The rearrangement links TRBV5-5 to TRBJ1-1; D is perhaps TRBD1 (5 bases). Germline V gene lookup returns CDR1 SGHKS and CDR2 YYEKEE (reference sequence). Trimming removed 0 bases at V and 8 bases at J, with 8 bases between. The CDR3 is made up of 12 amino acids. The CDR3 DNA is TGTGCCAGCAGCTTGGGGCAGGGAGAAGCTTTCTTT. Its translation is CASSLGQGEAFF.

CDR3 residues: CASSVQPSSGNTIYF. The CDR3 bases are TGTGCCAGCAGCGTGCAACCTAGCTCTGGAAACACCATATATTTT. This sequence joins TRBV6-5 and TRBJ1-3; D call uncertain. Germline loops: CDR1 MNHEY, CDR2 SVGAGI. The germline V and J ends were trimmed by 6 bases and 0 bases, with 12 bases remaining between them. The CDR3 covers 15 residues.

J is TRBJ2-2 and V is TRBV5-1, with TRBD1 matching over 11 bases. With 3 bases clipped from V and 5 bases from J, the junction kept 3 bases outside the gene matches. Germline-derived CDR1 and CDR2 are SGHRS and YFSETQ. The CDR3 consists of 15 residues. Here the CDR3 reads CASSWTGGITGELFF. Here the CDR3 DNA reads TGCGCCAGCAGCTGGACAGGGGGCATAACCGGGGAGCTGTTTTTT.

The chain combines TRBV3-1 (or the pseudogene TRBV3-2) with TRBJ2-1; 11 bases are shared with TRBD2. The CDR3 spans 15 residues. The trim removed 3 bases at V and 7 bases at J, leaving 5 bases unmatched. From germline, CDR1 is LGHDT and CDR2 YNNKEL (reference sequence). The CDR3 coding sequence is TGTGCCAGCAGCCACAATAGCGGGGGGGTAAATGAGCAGTTCTTC. It codes for CASSHNSGGVNEQFF.

The chain couples TRBV30 to TRBJ2-2; 8 bases fit TRBD2. The CDR3 has 13 residues. In germline, CDR1 is GTSNPN, CDR2 SVGIG (reference sequence). V lost 3 bases, J lost 5 bases, and 2 bases stayed unmatched. The CDR3 region has the DNA TGTGCCTGGAGGCGCGGGAGGACCGGGGAGCTGTTTTTT. It yields the protein CAWRRGRTGELFF.